The 16 T cell receptor beta chains below all came from one sample that was sequenced in a study of T-cell reconstitution after alpha-beta-depleted transplantation in children. During its preparation, the TCRbeta library received unique molecular identifiers. TCRdb re-called the PCR reads through MiXCR, storing one row per CDR3 protein. The data contain about 400,000 distinct CDR3 sequences, about 20% of them seen just once; the ten biggest clones take up 3.5% to 4%. The specimen comprised PBMCs from the stem cell graft donor, sampled from the stem cell graft. The receptors here all came from a human donor who donated a stem cell graft to a child with acute myeloid leukemia.

The gene calls are TRBV24-1 and TRBJ2-1, with 7 bases aligning to TRBD1. The CDR3 contains 17 residues. Germline CDR1 reads KGHDR; CDR2 reads SFDVKD. Trimming took 4 bases from V and 0 from J; bases not matched to a gene: 8. CDR3 in DNA: TGTGCCACCAGTGACTCAACGGGACAGAGCTCCTACAATGAGCAGTTCTTC. It is translated as CATSDSTGQSSYNEQFF.

The chain employs TRBV12-5 and TRBJ2-1; D not certain. The CDR3 extends over 14 amino acids. Germline values: CDR1 LGHNT, CDR2 FRNRAP. The V end was cut by 5 bases, the J end by 6 bases, with 14 bases between. The CDR3 DNA reads TGTGCTAGTGGTCCAAACCTCCGTAGCAATGAGCAGTTCTTC. Its protein is CASGPNLRSNEQFF.

This clonotype occurred a few times. The CDR3 loop is CTPRVQGGQEGYTF. CDR3 nucleotide sequence: TGCACCCCACGAGTGCAAGGGGGCCAGGAGGGCTACACCTTC. This rearrangement joins TRBV20-1 to TRBJ1-2, with TRBD1 identical over 7 bases. The V gene's germline CDR1 is DFQATT and CDR2 SNEGSKA (reference sequence). The CDR3 length is 14 residues.

This clonotype occurred a few times. The chain combines TRBV6-1 with TRBJ1-3; 7 nucleotides agree with TRBD1. V lost 2 bases, J lost 4 bases, and 2 bases stayed unmatched. Germline V gene data show CDR1 as MNHNS and CDR2 as SASEGT. There are 14 residues in the CDR3. CDR3: CASSEQQGGNTIYF. The CDR3 nucleotides are TGTGCCAGCAGTGAACAACAGGGGGGAAACACCATATATTTT.

The gene calls are TRBV6-1 and TRBJ2-2; no clear D gene. Germline CDR1 and CDR2: MNHNS and SASEGT. The CDR3 is 14 residues long. V gave up 2 bases and J gave up 7 bases, with 11 bases separating them. As DNA, the CDR3 is TGTGCCAGCAGTGAATACGCGTTTGGCGGGGAGCTGTTTTTT. Residues: CASSEYAFGGELFF.

This CDR3 reads CASVRGPTDTQYF. The CDR3 DNA follows: TGTGCCAGCGTTAGGGGGCCCACAGATACGCAGTATTTT. This chain links TRBV12-3 or TRBV12-4 with TRBJ2-3, with 7 bases that match TRBD1. The CDR3 loop spans 13 amino acids. J gave up 2 bases and V 8 bases, and 4 bases lay outside the gene matches.

CDR3 residues: CATSRVAGGPYEQYF. In DNA form, the CDR3 reads TGTGCCACCAGCAGAGTAGCGGGAGGGCCCTACGAGCAGTACTTC. This chain uses TRBV15 with TRBJ2-7, with 11 positions matching TRBD2. With V trimmed by 1 base and J by 2 bases, 1 base remained unmatched. The CDR3 is 15 amino acids. Germline-derived CDR1 and CDR2 are LNHNV and YYDKDF (reference sequence). Complete variable domain (other parts from reference TRBV15 and TRBJ2-7): DAMVIQNPRYQVTQFGKPVTLSCSQTLNHNVMYWYQQKSSQAPKLLFHYYDKDFNNEADTPDNFQSRRPNTSFCFLDIRSPGLGDTAMYLCATSRVAGGPYEQYFGPGTRLTVT.

V usage is TRBV29-1 and J usage is TRBJ2-1; weak D call: TRBD2 (5 bases). The V gene's germline CDR1 is SQVTM and CDR2 ANQGSEA. The CDR3 consists of 16 residues. The V end lost 2 bases, the J end lost 0 bases, and 14 bases lay between the germline ends. The CDR3 here is CSVEYPSQSSYNEQFF. The CDR3 nucleotides are TGCAGCGTTGAATACCCTAGCCAGAGCTCCTACAATGAGCAGTTCTTC.

CDR3 sequence: CASSLWRTEAFF. The CDR3 coding sequence is TGTGCCAGCAGTTTGTGGCGGACTGAAGCTTTCTTT. V gene TRBV28 combines with J gene TRBJ1-1; D is uncertain. The CDR3 is 12 amino acids. V lost 3 bases, J lost 5 bases, and 7 bases lay in between. The germline gives CDR1 MDHEN, CDR2 SYDVKM.

There are a few counts of this clonotype. The rearrangement joins TRBV15 to TRBJ1-5; D is unclear. Trimming took 1 base from V and 3 from J, leaving 10 bases between them. This CDR3 has 15 residues. CDR1 and CDR2 from the germline V gene are LNHNV and YYDKDF (reference sequence). The CDR3 loop is CATSRGKGSNQPQHF. Written as DNA, the CDR3 is TGTGCCACCAGCAGAGGCAAGGGTTCCAATCAGCCCCAGCATTTT.

This clonotype has a handful of counts. The V call is TRBV4-2, the J call TRBJ2-1; the D is unclear. Germline V gene lookup returns CDR1 LGHNA and CDR2 YNFKEQ. The V end lost 2 bases, the J end lost 8 bases, and 7 bases lay between the germline ends. This CDR3 comprises 12 residues. DNA of the CDR3: TGTGCCAGCAGCCAATTAGGGCATGAGCAGTTCTTC. Translated, it gives CASSQLGHEQFF.

This clonotype was observed a few times. The chain uses TRBV28 and TRBJ2-7; 7 bases fit TRBD2. Per the germline V gene, CDR1 is MDHEN and CDR2 is SYDVKM. Trimming at V came to 6 bases and at J to 1 base, leaving 6 bases not matched to a gene. CDR3 length: 14 residues. CDR3 sequence (DNA): TGTGCCAGCAGACGTAGCGGGCTTTCCTACGAGCAGTACTTC. Translating it yields CASRRSGLSYEQYF.

This clonotype was counted only a few times. The chain has TRBV20-1 and TRBJ1-1, with a tentative D call TRBD1 (5 bases). There are 13 residues in the CDR3. Per germline, CDR1 DFQATT and CDR2 SNEGSKA (reference sequence). Trimming took 3 bases from V and 8 from J, leaving 16 bases between them. The CDR3 DNA reads as TGCAGTGCTAGTAGTAGCCGGGGGAGAGAAGCTTTCTTT. This translates into CSASSSRGREAFF.

This chain joins TRBV28 and TRBJ1-6; 7 nucleotides align to TRBD1. V was clipped by 6 bases and J by 9 bases; unmatched bases: 11. Per germline, CDR1 MDHEN and CDR2 SYDVKM. The CDR3 totals 15 residues. CDR3 DNA sequence: TGTGCCAGCAGCACAGGACAGGCTGGGAGTTCACCCCTCCACTTT. Protein sequence: CASSTGQAGSSPLHF.

This clonotype was recorded many times. The CDR3 protein is CSVYPGTSAYEQYF. CDR3 bases: TGCAGCGTGTACCCCGGGACTAGCGCCTACGAGCAGTACTTC. The J gene is TRBJ2-7, the V gene TRBV29-1, with 10 bases fitting TRBD2. CDR1 is SQVTM, CDR2 ANQGSEA, per germline. CDR3 size: 14 residues. V dropped 6 bases and J dropped 2; count of bases not matched to a gene: 7.

The chain has TRBV20-1 and TRBJ2-1, with a possible D match to TRBD2 (6 bases). Trimming stripped 3 bases from V and 1 base from J, with 13 bases between. This CDR3 has 15 amino acids. Per the germline V gene, CDR1 is DFQATT and CDR2 is SNEGSKA (reference sequence). In DNA form, the CDR3 reads TGCAGTGCTAGGGGGGGTGGCGGATCCTACAATGAGCAGTTCTTC. Its translation: CSARGGGGSYNEQFF.